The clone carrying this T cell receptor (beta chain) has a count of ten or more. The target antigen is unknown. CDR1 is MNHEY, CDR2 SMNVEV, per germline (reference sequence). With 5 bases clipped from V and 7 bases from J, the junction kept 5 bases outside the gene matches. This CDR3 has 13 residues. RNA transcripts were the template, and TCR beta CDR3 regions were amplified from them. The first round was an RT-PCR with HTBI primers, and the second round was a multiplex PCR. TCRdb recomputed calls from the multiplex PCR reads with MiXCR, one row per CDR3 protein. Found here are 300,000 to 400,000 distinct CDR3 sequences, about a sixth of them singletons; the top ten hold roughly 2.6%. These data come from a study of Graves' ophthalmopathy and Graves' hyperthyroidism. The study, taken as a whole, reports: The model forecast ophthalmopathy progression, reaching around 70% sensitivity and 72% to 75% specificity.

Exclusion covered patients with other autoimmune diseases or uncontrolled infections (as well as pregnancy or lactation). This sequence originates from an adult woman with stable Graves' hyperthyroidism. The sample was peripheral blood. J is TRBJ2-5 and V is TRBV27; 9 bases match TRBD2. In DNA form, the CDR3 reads TGTGCCAGCAGTCCGTTTAGCGGGGGGACCCAGTACTTC. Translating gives CASSPFSGGTQYF.